Listed below are T cell receptor beta chains from one sample, sequenced in a study of CD8 T cells in Susac syndrome. TCRdb re-analysed the immunoSEQ multiplex PCR reads in MiXCR, keeping a single row per CDR3 protein. Of 110,000 or so distinct CDR3 sequences listed, 80% to 95% are singletons. Material: CD4+ T cells from PBMCs. These receptors were taken from a human donor in good health. Both conserved end residues are part of each CDR3. A D gene is named only where the DNA matches it firmly. The size entry is marked missing in some rows and otherwise reads once, few, many or a size class.

V	J	D	size	DNA	CDR3
TRBV20-1	TRBJ1-4	NA	NA	TGCAGTGCGCGTTACATTGCAACTAATGAAAAACTGTTTTTT	CSARYIATNEKLFF
TRBV29-1	TRBJ1-4	NA	once	TGCAGCGTTCTCCGTCGGACTCTTTCAGGGGAAAAACTGTTTTTT	CSVLRRTLSGEKLFF
TRBV20-1	TRBJ2-3	NA	NA	TGCAGTGCTAGAGCCGGGACCACAGATACGCAGTATTTT	CSARAGTTDTQYF
TRBV10-3	TRBJ2-2	NA	NA	TGTGCCACCCTTCGTGCCCCAGGTGTTACCGGGGAGCTGTTTTTT	CATLRAPGVTGELFF
TRBV7-2	TRBJ2-7	TRBD1	few	TGTGCCAGCAGCCCCGGTTGGAACAGGGGTTACGAGCAGTACTTC	CASSPGWNRGYEQYF
TRBV18	TRBJ1-5	TRBD1	NA	TGTGCCAGCTCATCCGGGGACAGGCCCGGGAATCAGCCCCAGCATTTT	CASSSGDRPGNQPQHF
TRBV11-2	TRBJ1-4	NA	NA	TGTGCCAGCAGCTTAGAAAGAGGTGAAAAACTGTTTTTT	CASSLERGEKLFF
TRBV7-9	TRBJ1-5	TRBD1	NA	TGTGCCAGCAGCCTGCTAGACAGGGTTCAGCCCCAGCATTTT	CASSLLDRVQPQHF
TRBV29-1	TRBJ2-1	TRBD2	NA	TGCAGCGTTGATGAGGGACTAGCGGGGGACTCCTACAATGAGCAGTTCTTC	CSVDEGLAGDSYNEQFF
TRBV2	TRBJ2-7	NA	NA	TGTGCCAGCAGGGCCGCCCCCTACGAGCAGTACTTC	CASRAAPYEQYF
TRBV19	TRBJ2-2	TRBD2	NA	TGTGCCAGTACCGAGGGACTAGTTGTCACCGGGGAGCTGTTTTTT	CASTEGLVVTGELFF
TRBV4-1	TRBJ2-7	NA	NA	TGCGCCAGCAGCCAAGACTCCAGGGGCGGCGAGCAGTACTTC	CASSQDSRGGEQYF
TRBV19	TRBJ2-3	NA	NA	TGTGCCAGTAGTATAGATGCAGGCACAGATACGCAGTATTTT	CASSIDAGTDTQYF
TRBV6-1	TRBJ2-7	NA	once	TGTGCCAGCAGTGTCGGGCATTACGAGCAGTACTTC	CASSVGHYEQYF
TRBV15	TRBJ2-2	NA	NA	TGTGCCACCAGCAGGGTGGAGAAAAGAGGGGAGCTGTTTTTT	CATSRVEKRGELFF
TRBV25-1	TRBJ2-5	TRBD1	NA	TGTGCCAGCAGTGAGATTACAGGGGGCTCGGATGAGACCCAGTACTTC	CASSEITGGSDETQYF
TRBV5-1	TRBJ1-1	NA	once	TGCGCCAGCAGTCCGGGTTCACTGGAAGCTTTCTTT	CASSPGSLEAFF
TRBV20-1	TRBJ2-2	NA	NA	TGCAGTGCTATTAAATCGGACGCGAACACCGGGGAGCTGTTTTTT	CSAIKSDANTGELFF
TRBV20-1	TRBJ2-3	TRBD2	NA	TGCAGTGCTAGCACCCTTCAGCGGGGAGCACCGGATACGCAGTATTTT	CSASTLQRGAPDTQYF
TRBV20-1	TRBJ1-2	TRBD1	NA	TGCAGTGCGAAACAGGGGGGATATGGCTACACCTTC	CSAKQGGYGYTF
TRBV5-6	TRBJ1-2	TRBD1	NA	TGTGCCAGCAGCGGTGGTGACAGGGTCAGTAGTGGCTACACCTTC	CASSGGDRVSSGYTF
TRBV5-1	TRBJ2-7	NA	NA	TGCGCCAGCAGCAGGAACCCCTACGAGCAGTACTTC	CASSRNPYEQYF
TRBV5-1	TRBJ1-1	NA	once	TGCGCCAGCAGCTTCCAGGGGAGTGAGGGTGAAGCTTTCTTT	CASSFQGSEGEAFF
TRBV5-1	TRBJ2-2	NA	NA	TGCGCCAGCAGCTGGAGCCCAACTGGTTATCTCACCGGGGGGCTGTTTTTT	CASSWSPTGYLTGGLFF
TRBV7-8	TRBJ2-1	TRBD2	NA	TGTGCCAGCAGCTTAGTGGCACTAGCGGGGGGAAATGAGCAGTTCTTC	CASSLVALAGGNEQFF
TRBV4-3	TRBJ2-6	NA	NA	TGCGCCAGCAGCCAAGAAGGGGTACTACTCTCTGGGGCCAACGTCCTGACTTTC	CASSQEGVLLSGANVLTF
TRBV7-8	TRBJ2-5	TRBD2	NA	TGTGCCAGCAGCTTATCGGACGGGGGGGGAGCGACCCAGTACTTC	CASSLSDGGGATQYF
TRBV29-1	TRBJ1-2	NA	NA	TGCAGCTTCTGGAGGGCTCCCTATGGCTACACCTTC	CSFWRAPYGYTF
TRBV30	TRBJ2-7	NA	NA	TGTGCCTGGAGCCTTTGGGGAGGGACAGACGCCTACGAGCAGTACTTC	CAWSLWGGTDAYEQYF
TRBV4-2	TRBJ1-4	NA	NA	TGTGCCAGCAGCCAAGATCACCAGGGATCTAATGAAAAACTGTTTTTT	CASSQDHQGSNEKLFF
TRBV6-5	TRBJ1-5	NA	NA	TGTGCCAGCAGAAAAGGGGTGTATGATCAGCCCCAGCATTTT	CASRKGVYDQPQHF
TRBV3-1	TRBJ2-7	NA	NA	TGTGCCAGCAGCCAAATAAGGTCCTACGAGCAGTACTTC	CASSQIRSYEQYF
TRBV5-6	TRBJ1-5	TRBD1	NA	TGTGCCAGCAGCTTCAGGGGGTCCATTCAGCCCCAGCATTTT	CASSFRGSIQPQHF
TRBV13	TRBJ1-1	NA	NA	TGTGCCAGCAGCGCTGGTCTCCGAACGACTGAAGCTTTCTTT	CASSAGLRTTEAFF
TRBV9	TRBJ1-1	NA	NA	TGTGCCAGCAGCGTAGAATTGCGCACTGAAGCTTTCTTT	CASSVELRTEAFF
TRBV20-1	TRBJ2-7	TRBD2	NA	TGCAGTGCTAGGACTAGCGGGGCTTCCTACGAGCAGTACTTC	CSARTSGASYEQYF
TRBV2	TRBJ1-5	NA	NA	TGTGCCAGCAGTCCTCTGAATAGCAATCAGCCCCAGCATTTT	CASSPLNSNQPQHF
TRBV7-2	TRBJ2-4	NA	NA	TGTGCCAGCAGCTTAAAGGGTGCCAAAAACATTCAGTACTTC	CASSLKGAKNIQYF
TRBV19	TRBJ2-2	TRBD2	NA	TGTGCCATCAGAGGTCTAGCGGACACCGGGGAGCTGTTTTTT	CAIRGLADTGELFF
TRBV7-9	TRBJ2-1	NA	NA	TGTGCCAGCAGCTTAGATCAGGACACGAGTTCGGTTCTGTTCTTC	CASSLDQDTSSVLFF
TRBV12-3/TRBV12-4	TRBJ1-2	TRBD1	NA	TGTGCCAGCAGACGTGACAGGGGGGACTACTATGGCTACACCTTC	CASRRDRGDYYGYTF
TRBV19	TRBJ1-1	NA	NA	TGTGCCAGTAGTATAAGGGCCCGGGTCGAAGCTTTCTTT	CASSIRARVEAFF
TRBV13	TRBJ1-6	TRBD1	NA	TGTGCCAGCAGCTCGTCCAGGGGGCAGGGTTCACCCCTCCACTTT	CASSSSRGQGSPLHF
TRBV7-6	TRBJ2-7	NA	NA	TGTGCCAGCAGCCATAGTGCGGGGAACGAGCAGTACTTC	CASSHSAGNEQYF
TRBV5-1	TRBJ2-3	NA	NA	TGCGCCAGCAGTCGGGACGGTGCTAGCACAGATACGCAGTATTTT	CASSRDGASTDTQYF
TRBV14	TRBJ2-2	NA	once	TGTGCCAGCTCGGCTCGCCTCACCGGGGAGCTGTTTTTT	CASSARLTGELFF
TRBV4-3	TRBJ1-1	NA	NA	TGCGCCAGCAGCCAAGAGAGAACATGGGGGGGCACTGAAGCTTTCTTT	CASSQERTWGGTEAFF
TRBV7-2	TRBJ2-7	NA	NA	TGTGCCAGCAGCTCCCGGACGGCCAGCTCCTACGAGCAGTACTTC	CASSSRTASSYEQYF
TRBV27	TRBJ2-6	TRBD1	NA	TGTGCCAGCAGTGACCGGACAGGGCTGAAGGCTGGGGCCAACGTCCTGACTTTC	CASSDRTGLKAGANVLTF
TRBV5-1	TRBJ2-5	NA	NA	TGCGCCAGCAGCCTACTGGACTCGGGGCCGAAAGCTCTAGAGACCCAGTACTTC	CASSLLDSGPKALETQYF
TRBV28	TRBJ2-1	TRBD2	NA	TGTGCCAGCAGTTTAGGCGGGGGGCCCTCCTACAATGAGCAGTTCTTC	CASSLGGGPSYNEQFF
TRBV5-8	TRBJ2-3	TRBD1	NA	TGTGCCAGCAGGTCGACAGGGGGTCACACAGATACGCAGTATTTT	CASRSTGGHTDTQYF
TRBV5-1	TRBJ2-1	TRBD2	NA	TGCGCCAGCAGCTTCCTAGCGGGAGCCGAGAATGAGCAGTTCTTC	CASSFLAGAENEQFF
TRBV7-9	TRBJ2-7	TRBD2	NA	TGTGCCAGCAGCCCACTAGCGGCTAGCTCCTACGAGCAGTACTTC	CASSPLAASSYEQYF
TRBV12-3/TRBV12-4	TRBJ2-7	NA	few	TGTGCCAGCAGTCTCTCGGGAGTCCACGAGCAGTACTTC	CASSLSGVHEQYF
TRBV11-2	TRBJ2-7	NA	once	TGTGCCAGCAGTCCCGGACCCGCGAGCTACGAGCAGTACTTC	CASSPGPASYEQYF
TRBV2	TRBJ1-2	TRBD1	NA	TGTGCCAGCAGAGCAGGACAGGGCCTTGGCTACACCTTC	CASRAGQGLGYTF
TRBV6-6	TRBJ1-2	TRBD1	NA	TGTGCCAGCAGCTTCCCGGGACAGGCTAACTATGGCTACACCTTC	CASSFPGQANYGYTF
TRBV7-3	TRBJ2-5	NA	NA	TGTGCCAGCAGCTTATCCGGCGTTAAGGAGACCCAGTACTTC	CASSLSGVKETQYF
TRBV3-1	TRBJ2-1	TRBD2	NA	TGTGCCAGCGACTCGGGGGGATACAATGAGCAGTTCTTC	CASDSGGYNEQFF